Each of the 20 T cell receptor beta chains below was sequenced from the same sample in a study of T cell repertoires in cytomegalovirus infection (dated by TCRdb to about 2019). TCRdb shows the sequencer as Illumina HiSeq 1500. TCRdb ran its own pipeline on the public reads, namely fastp trimming at Q25 and MiXCR clone calling, and kept in-frame beta chains. All rows with the same CDR3 protein become a single entry with the most common DNA and genes. This sample comprises 350,000 to 500,000 distinct CDR3 sequences, roughly 31% of them detected only once. Clones ranked in the top ten supply 12% to 15% of the sample. The sequenced sample consisted of PBMCs. These receptors all come from a human donor in good health (CMV status not recorded). Some clones in this sample may be carry-over from other donors' samples.

This clonotype appeared a single time. This could be a read error, since a much larger clone is one nucleotide away. The chain is built from TRBV7-6 and TRBJ2-7; 7 bases align to TRBD2. The germline V gene encodes CDR1 SGHVS and CDR2 FNYEAQ. V trimming: 1 base; J trimming: 4 bases; junction bases outside the gene matches: 13. CDR3 length: 17 amino acids. The CDR3 spells CASSLGSSGPSAYEQYF. DNA of the CDR3: TGTGCCAGCAGCTTAGGGTCTAGCGGTCCCTCGGCGTACGAGCAGTACTTC.

The V gene is TRBV6-2 or TRBV6-3, the J gene TRBJ2-7; no reliable D call. Between the trimmed V and J ends, which lost 5 bases and 0 bases, there was a span of 17 bases. From germline, CDR1 is MNHEY and CDR2 SVGEGT. The CDR3 contains 16 residues. CDR3 bases: TGTGCCAGCAGTGACTGGTATAGCCGGACCTCCTACGAGCAGTACTTC. Its protein product is CASSDWYSRTSYEQYF.

This chain connects TRBV6-6 to TRBJ2-1; D possibly corresponds to TRBD1 (6 bases). This CDR3 has 17 residues. Germline V lookup: CDR1 MNHNY, CDR2 SVGAGI (reference sequence). Trimming cost V 0 bases and J 3 bases, with 15 bases left between them. CDR3 protein: CASSYSRQGRNYNEQFF. CDR3 in DNA: TGTGCCAGCAGTTACTCTCGTCAGGGGAGAAACTACAATGAGCAGTTCTTC.

V gene TRBV19 combines with J gene TRBJ2-1; tentative D call: TRBD2 (5 bases). The CDR3 runs to 17 residues. Germline-derived CDR1 and CDR2 are LNHDA and SQIVND (reference sequence). The V gene lost 3 bases and the J gene lost 4 bases, with 19 bases spanning the gap. The CDR3 is CASSICLEVEVYNEQFF. In DNA, the CDR3 is TGTGCCAGTAGTATTTGTCTGGAGGTAGAGGTGTACAATGAGCAGTTCTTC.

As concerns this clonotype: The CDR3 ends on some other residue instead of the conserved phenylalanine or tryptophan, so this is likely a read error. The V call is TRBV29-1, the J call TRBJ2-1; TRBD2 agrees at 9 bases. The CDR3 consists of 15 residues. Germline V CDR1 and CDR2: SQVTM, ANQGSEA. V was clipped by 6 bases and J by 4 bases; unmatched bases: 10. The CDR3 is CSVRPGSGGYNEQFL. The CDR3 coding sequence is TGCAGCGTCCGACCGGGGAGCGGGGGGTACAATGAGCAGTTCTTA.

This clonotype was counted a few times. V gene TRBV19 combines with J gene TRBJ2-2; TRBD1 matches 10 bases. The germline CDR1 and CDR2 sequences are LNHDA and SQIVND (reference sequence). The CDR3 spans 13 residues. The J segment lost 13 bases and the V segment lost 7 bases, leaving 9 bases of the junction unmatched. The CDR3 sequence: CASITWGQGRLFF. As DNA, the CDR3 is TGTGCCAGTATCACCTGGGGACAGGGGCGGCTGTTTTTT.

The chain joins TRBV19 to TRBJ2-1; 12 nucleotides line up with TRBD2. The junction had 15 bases not matched to a gene; V was cut back by 7 bases and J by 11 bases. There are 16 residues in the CDR3. The germline V gene has CDR1 LNHDA and CDR2 SQIVND (reference sequence). The CDR3 DNA sequence: TGTGCCAGTAATGCGATGGGGCTAGCGGGGGGGGGGAAGCAGTTCTTC. Amino acid sequence: CASNAMGLAGGGKQFF. The full variable domain, in which reference TRBV19 and TRBJ2-1 provide the parts outside the CDR3, is DGGITQSPKYLFRKEGQNVTLSCEQNLNHDAMYWYRQDPGQGLRLIYYSQIVNDFQKGDIAEGYSVSREKKESFPLTVTSAQKNPTAFYLCASNAMGLAGGGKQFFGPGTRLTVL.

The chain recombines TRBV14 with TRBJ2-3, with TRBD1 identical over 9 bases. V shed 5 bases and J 2 bases; nucleotides not matched to a gene: 8. The CDR3 length is 16 residues. Germline CDR1 reads SGHDN; CDR2 reads FVKESK. The CDR3 DNA reads TGTGCCAGCAGCGCCGGGACAGGGCTAGTCACAGATACGCAGTATTTT. It is translated as CASSAGTGLVTDTQYF.

The V gene is TRBV20-1, the J gene TRBJ2-1; 9 bases line up with TRBD2. Germline assignment: CDR1 DFQATT and CDR2 SNEGSKA (reference sequence). CDR3 length: 17 amino acids. The ends lost 0 bases at V and 0 bases at J; junction bases unmatched: 6. CDR3 in amino acids: CSARDRSGGTSYNEQFF. CDR3 in DNA: TGCAGTGCTAGAGATAGGAGCGGGGGGACCTCCTACAATGAGCAGTTCTTC.

In this sample, this clonotype turned up a few times. This chain links TRBV6-1 with TRBJ2-3, with D perhaps being TRBD1 or TRBD2 (5 bases each). The CDR3 covers 13 residues. The germline V and J ends were trimmed by 2 bases and 11 bases, with 14 bases remaining between them. Germline V gene lookup returns CDR1 MNHNS and CDR2 SASEGT. CDR3 DNA sequence: TGTGCCAGCAGTGAAAAGAGGGGAGTAGGGCAGTATTTT. As protein: CASSEKRGVGQYF.

V gene TRBV4-2 combines with J gene TRBJ1-4, with a weak D call TRBD1 (6 bases). V was trimmed by 0 bases and J by 7 bases, leaving 12 bases between them. The CDR3 runs 15 residues. Germline V CDR1 and CDR2: LGHNA, YNFKEQ. CDR3 sequence reads: CASSQEQGFSEKLFF. The CDR3 coding sequence is TGTGCCAGCAGCCAAGAACAGGGTTTTAGTGAAAAACTGTTTTTT.

This clonotype was seen ten or more times. The DNA of the CDR3 is TGTGCCAGCAGTGACCGGGACCCACGAGTAGGTGGCTACACCTTC. It yields the protein CASSDRDPRVGGYTF. V gene TRBV12-3 or TRBV12-4 combines with J gene TRBJ1-2, with D maybe TRBD1 (5 bases). V lost 5 bases and J 7 bases, leaving 20 bases between the germline ends. This CDR3 spans 15 amino acids.

The chain joins TRBV27 to TRBJ2-7, with D possibly matching TRBD2 (7 bases). Trimming stripped 1 base from V and 3 bases from J, with 13 bases between. Germline values: CDR1 MNHEY, CDR2 SMNVEV (reference sequence). The CDR3 is made up of 15 amino acids. The DNA for the CDR3 is TGTGCCAGCAGTTTATATCGGGGGGCCTTCTACGAGCAGTACTTC. Encoded protein: CASSLYRGAFYEQYF.

This clonotype has at least ten counts. The genes are TRBV11-2 and TRBJ2-7, with a possible D match to TRBD2 (6 bases). Per the germline V gene, CDR1 is SGHAT and CDR2 is FQNNGV. The germline V and J ends were trimmed by 5 bases and 1 base, with 18 bases remaining between them. The CDR3 loop spans 16 amino acids. CDR3 bases: TGTGCCAGCAGCCGCGGGATCACCCCAACTTCCTACGAGCAGTACTTC. The encoded protein is CASSRGITPTSYEQYF.

For this clonotype: One end of the junction does not line up with germline, which may come from a read error. V is TRBV28 and J is TRBJ1-6; D unclear. Germline assignment: CDR1 MDHEN and CDR2 SYDVKM. This CDR3 has 13 residues. This chain's CDR3 is CASSLASDSPLHF. CDR3 DNA sequence: TGTGCTAGCAGCTTGGCCTCTGATTCACCCCTCCACTTT.

This clonotype has only a few counts. This chain uses TRBV12-3 or TRBV12-4 with TRBJ1-1; D perhaps matches TRBD1 (5 bases). The CDR3 runs 12 residues. The germline V and J ends were trimmed by 3 bases and 8 bases, with 10 bases remaining between them. In DNA form, the CDR3 reads TGTGCCAGCAGTTTTCGAGGGGTAGAAGCTTTCTTT. Protein sequence: CASSFRGVEAFF.

This clonotype was recorded a few times. The J gene is TRBJ1-2, the V gene TRBV6-6; D may be TRBD1 (6 bases). V dropped 0 bases and J dropped 2 bases, with 10 bases sitting between them. This CDR3 region has 15 residues. The V gene's germline CDR1 is MNHNY and CDR2 SVGAGI (reference sequence). The CDR3 bases are TGTGCCAGCAGTTACTCGAATACAGGGAACTATGGCTACACCTTC. Protein sequence: CASSYSNTGNYGYTF.

The chain is built from TRBV4-2 and TRBJ1-5; the D gene is possibly TRBD1 (5 bases). The germline CDR1 and CDR2 sequences are LGHNA and YNFKEQ. The V and J ends lost 4 bases and 11 bases respectively, with 21 bases between them. CDR3 size: 15 residues. The CDR3 nucleotides read TGTGCCAGCAGCCCGAAGGTTACAGGTGACTTGGCCCAGCATTTT. It translates to CASSPKVTGDLAQHF.

The V and J genes are TRBV19 and TRBJ2-1; no clear D. With 5 bases removed from V and 2 bases from J, the gap between germline ends came to 7 bases. Germline CDR1 is LNHDA and CDR2 is SQIVND (reference sequence). CDR3 length equals 13 residues. CDR3 in amino acids: CASSPFPYNEQFF. CDR3 bases: TGTGCCAGTAGTCCTTTCCCCTACAATGAGCAGTTCTTC.

This chain uses TRBV6-5 with TRBJ2-7, with 9 nucleotides matching TRBD2. This CDR3 has 14 amino acids. The germline gives CDR1 MNHEY, CDR2 SVGAGI. Trimming at V came to 8 bases and at J to 3 bases, leaving 8 bases not matched to a gene. The CDR3 bases are TGTGCCAGCTGGCTAGCGGGGAGACACTACGAGCAGTACTTC. Amino acid sequence: CASWLAGRHYEQYF.